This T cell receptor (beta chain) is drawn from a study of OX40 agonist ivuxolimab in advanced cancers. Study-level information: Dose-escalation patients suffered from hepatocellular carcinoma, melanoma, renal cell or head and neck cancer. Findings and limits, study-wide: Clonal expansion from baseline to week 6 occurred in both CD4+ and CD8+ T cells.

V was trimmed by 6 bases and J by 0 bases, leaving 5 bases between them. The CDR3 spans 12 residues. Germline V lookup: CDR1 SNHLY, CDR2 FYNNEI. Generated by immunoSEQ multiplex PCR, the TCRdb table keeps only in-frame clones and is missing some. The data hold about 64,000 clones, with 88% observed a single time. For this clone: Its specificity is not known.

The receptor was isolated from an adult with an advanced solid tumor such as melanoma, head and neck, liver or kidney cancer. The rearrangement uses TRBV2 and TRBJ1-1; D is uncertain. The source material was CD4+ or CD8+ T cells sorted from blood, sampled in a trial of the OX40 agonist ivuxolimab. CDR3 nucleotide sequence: TGTGCCAGCAGGTCCATGAACACTGAAGCTTTCTTT. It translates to CASRSMNTEAFF.